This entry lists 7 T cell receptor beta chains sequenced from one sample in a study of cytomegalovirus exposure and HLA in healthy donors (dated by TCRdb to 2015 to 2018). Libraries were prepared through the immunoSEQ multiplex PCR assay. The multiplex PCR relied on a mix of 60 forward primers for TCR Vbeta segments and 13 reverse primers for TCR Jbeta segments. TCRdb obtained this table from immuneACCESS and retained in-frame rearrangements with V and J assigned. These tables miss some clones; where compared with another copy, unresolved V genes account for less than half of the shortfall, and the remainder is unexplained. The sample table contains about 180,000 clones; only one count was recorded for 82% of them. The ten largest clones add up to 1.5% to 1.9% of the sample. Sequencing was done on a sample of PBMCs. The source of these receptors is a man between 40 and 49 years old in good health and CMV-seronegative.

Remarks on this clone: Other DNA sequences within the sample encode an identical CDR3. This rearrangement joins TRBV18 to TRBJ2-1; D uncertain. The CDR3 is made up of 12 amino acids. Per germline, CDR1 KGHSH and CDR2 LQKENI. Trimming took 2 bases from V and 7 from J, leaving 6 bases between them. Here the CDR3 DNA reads TGTGCCAGCTCACCAGATCGGAATGAGCAGTTCTTC. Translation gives CASSPDRNEQFF. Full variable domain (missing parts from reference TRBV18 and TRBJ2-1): NAGVMQNPRHLVRRRGQEARLRCSPMKGHSHVYWYRQLPEEGLKFMVYLQKENIIDESGMPKERFSAEFPKEGPSILRIQQVVRGDSAAYFCASSPDRNEQFFGPGTRLTVL.

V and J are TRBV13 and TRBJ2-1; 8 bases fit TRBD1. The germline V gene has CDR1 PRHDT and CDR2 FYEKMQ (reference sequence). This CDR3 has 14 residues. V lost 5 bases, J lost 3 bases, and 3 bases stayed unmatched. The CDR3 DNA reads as TGTGCCAGCAGCGGGACAGGATTCTACAATGAGCAGTTCTTC. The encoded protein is CASSGTGFYNEQFF.

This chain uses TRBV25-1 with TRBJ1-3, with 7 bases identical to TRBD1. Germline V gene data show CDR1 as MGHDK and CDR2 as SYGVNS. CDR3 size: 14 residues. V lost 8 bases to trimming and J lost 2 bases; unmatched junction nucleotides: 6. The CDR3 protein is CASSSTGTGNTIYF. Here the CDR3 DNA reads TGTGCCAGCTCCTCGACAGGGACTGGAAACACCATATATTTT.

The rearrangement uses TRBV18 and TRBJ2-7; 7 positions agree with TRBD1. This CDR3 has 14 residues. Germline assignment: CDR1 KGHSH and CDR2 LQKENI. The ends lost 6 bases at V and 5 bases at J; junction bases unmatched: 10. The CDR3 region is CASSAGRGSNEQYF. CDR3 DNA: TGTGCCAGCTCTGCGGGCAGGGGGAGCAACGAGCAGTACTTC. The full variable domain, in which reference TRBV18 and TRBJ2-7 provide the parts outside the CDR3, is NAGVMQNPRHLVRRRGQEARLRCSPMKGHSHVYWYRQLPEEGLKFMVYLQKENIIDESGMPKERFSAEFPKEGPSILRIQQVVRGDSAAYFCASSAGRGSNEQYFGPGTRLTVT.

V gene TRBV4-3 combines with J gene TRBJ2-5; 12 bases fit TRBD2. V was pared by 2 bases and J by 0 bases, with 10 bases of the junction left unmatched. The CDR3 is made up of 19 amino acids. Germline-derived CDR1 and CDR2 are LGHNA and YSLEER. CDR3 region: CASSQWLAGGGTDQETQYF. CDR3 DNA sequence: TGCGCCAGCAGCCAATGGCTAGCGGGGGGGGGAACCGACCAAGAGACCCAGTACTTC.

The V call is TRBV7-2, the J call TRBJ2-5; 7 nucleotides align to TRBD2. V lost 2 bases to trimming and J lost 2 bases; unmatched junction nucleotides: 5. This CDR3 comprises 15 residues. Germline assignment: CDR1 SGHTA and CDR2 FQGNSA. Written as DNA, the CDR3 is TGTGCCAGCAGCTTAAGGCGGGGGATTCAAGAGACCCAGTACTTC. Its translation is CASSLRRGIQETQYF.

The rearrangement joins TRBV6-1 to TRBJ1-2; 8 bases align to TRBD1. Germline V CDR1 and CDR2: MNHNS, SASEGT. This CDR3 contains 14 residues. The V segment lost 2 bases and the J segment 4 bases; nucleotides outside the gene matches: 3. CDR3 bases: TGTGCCAGCAGTGAATACGGACAGGGCTATGGCTACACCTTC. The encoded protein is CASSEYGQGYGYTF.